Here is one T cell receptor beta chain with its context. This record comes from a study of blood T cell repertoires in COVID-19. As for the study in general: COVID-19 samples from acute and convalescent phases originated in the United States, Italy and Spain.

As processed by the authors: Estimation of nucleated cell counts was performed using reference gene primer amplification. This table comes from immunoSEQ multiplex PCR, and its TCRdb copy is limited to in-frame clones, with some not included. V, J and clone size were drawn from that table, and D and trimming were deduced from the DNA. The sample has some 67,000 clones; more than 75% are singletons. This CDR3 has 16 amino acids. V shed 1 base and J 5 bases; nucleotides not matched to a gene: 7. Germline CDR1 is LGHNA and CDR2 is YNFKEQ. Sequenced input: peripheral blood. This sequence joins TRBV4-2 and TRBJ2-5, with 10 bases that match TRBD2. The receptor was isolated from a woman aged 60 to 75 with acute or convalescent COVID-19. The CDR3 spells CASSQGPGLARETQYF. In DNA, the CDR3 is TGTGCCAGCAGCCAAGGGCCGGGACTAGCGCGGGAGACCCAGTACTTC.